This record covers a single TCR beta chain. Antigen unknown. The source of the sample is a study of blood T cells in healthy people across ages. General study points: With age, beta diversity per million T cells declined roughly linearly, significantly by approximately 40.

The ends were cut back, 4 bases at V and 11 bases at J, with 35 bases in the middle. This CDR3 comprises 19 residues. Germline values: CDR1 SGHAT, CDR2 FQNNGV. The authors ran a second PCR of about 7 to 12 cycles using a sample-barcoded 5' primer and a J-beta primer mix. TCRdb fed the 5' RACE reads into MiXCR, producing one record per CDR3 protein. The data hold 550,000 to 800,000 distinct CDR3 sequences, with approximately 30% observed a single time. The chain links TRBV11-2 to TRBJ2-5; D perhaps matches TRBD1 (6 bases). This TCR derives from a woman aged 80 or over in good health. Input material: blood. The CDR3 region has the DNA TGTGCCAGCAGCTCTATATCACCCACGACAGGCCCGACCAACAATGAGCAGTACTTC. As protein: CASSSISPTTGPTNNEQYF.